What follows are 19 T cell receptor beta chains derived from one specimen sequenced in a study of T cell clonotyping in hematopoietic cell transplantation. Here immunoSEQ multiplex PCR was the method, and the copy in TCRdb shows in-frame clones only, minus some. This sample has approximately 8,800 clones, with 70% to 85% found just once. Sequenced material: PBMCs, taken at the time of graft-versus-host disease after allogeneic stem cell transplant. These receptors were collected from a male patient between 60 and 69 years old who had an allogeneic stem cell transplant from an unrelated donor, so the T cells may come from the graft donor. Some clones in this sample may be carry-over from other donors' samples.

The chain joins TRBV7-3 to TRBJ2-3; D may be TRBD1 or TRBD2 (6 bases each). Germline V gives CDR1 SGHTA, CDR2 FQGTGA. V shed 2 bases and J shed 6 bases, with 12 bases lying between them. CDR3 length: 14 residues. The CDR3 DNA follows: TGTGCCAGCAGCTTAGTGGGGGGCGGTGATACGCAGTATTTT. Encoded protein: CASSLVGGGDTQYF.

The chain employs TRBV6-5 and TRBJ1-3; 8 nucleotides line up with TRBD1. The germline CDR1 and CDR2 sequences are MNHEY and SVGAGI. The trim removed 6 bases at V and 3 bases at J, leaving 7 bases unmatched. This CDR3 contains 15 residues. CDR3 loop: CASRPTGDYGNTIYF. The DNA for the CDR3 is TGTGCCAGCAGACCGACAGGGGACTATGGAAACACCATATATTTT.

The V call is TRBV13, the J call TRBJ1-4, with no clear D. The CDR3 consists of 15 residues. V was shortened by 0 bases and J by 5 bases, with 10 bases between the two germline ends. Germline V gene lookup returns CDR1 PRHDT and CDR2 FYEKMQ (reference sequence). DNA for the CDR3: TGTGCCAGCAGCTTAGGGTCCGGGTACAATGAAAAACTGTTTTTT. Translated: CASSLGSGYNEKLFF.

This rearrangement joins TRBV11-3 to TRBJ2-3; no firm D call. Germline V CDR1 and CDR2: SGHNT, YENEEA. The V end lost 1 base, the J end lost 4 bases, and 3 bases lay between the germline ends. This CDR3 comprises 12 residues. CDR3 coding DNA: TGTGCCAGCAGCTTAGCCCCAGATACGCAGTATTTT. Translating it yields CASSLAPDTQYF.

The chain joins TRBV2 to TRBJ2-3, with D unclear. The CDR3 is made up of 13 amino acids. Germline CDR1 reads SNHLY; CDR2 reads FYNNEI. V shed 3 bases and J shed 1 base, with 5 bases lying between them. CDR3 DNA: TGTGCCAGCAGTGACCCCCGCACAGATACGCAGTATTTT. Translating gives CASSDPRTDTQYF.

The rearrangement joins TRBV15 to TRBJ1-4, with TRBD1 matching 7 bases. Looked up from germline, CDR1 is LNHNV and CDR2 is YYDKDF (reference sequence). This CDR3 has 16 residues. V was pared by 4 bases and J by 5 bases, with 10 bases of the junction left unmatched. The CDR3 coding sequence is TGTGCCACCAGCACGCCTACAGGGGTATCCAATGAAAAACTGTTTTTT. This gives the protein CATSTPTGVSNEKLFF.

The chain combines TRBV10-3 with TRBJ1-1; weak D call: TRBD1 (6 bases). The CDR3 contains 14 residues. Trimming removed 6 bases from V and 1 base from J, with 12 bases in between. Germline V CDR1 and CDR2: ENHRY, SYGVKD. CDR3 coding DNA: TGTGCCATCAGCAGACAGGTGAAGAACACTGAAGCTTTCTTT. As protein: CAISRQVKNTEAFF.

The rearrangement joins TRBV6-6 to TRBJ2-7; TRBD1 is a possible D gene (5 bases). The CDR3 totals 16 residues. The V end was cut by 5 bases, the J end by 0 bases, with 17 bases between. The germline V gene encodes CDR1 MNHNY and CDR2 SVGAGI (reference sequence). The CDR3 reads CASSQRPRVISYEQYF. In nucleotides, the CDR3 is TGTGCCAGCAGTCAGCGCCCCAGGGTCATCTCCTACGAGCAGTACTTC.

This clone was observed a single time. The chain recombines TRBV7-2 with TRBJ1-1; D not certain. Germline CDR1 reads SGHTA; CDR2 reads FQGNSA. This CDR3 spans 14 amino acids. V was cut by 7 bases and J by 3 bases, with 15 bases left in between. CDR3 residues: CASNKGLRDTEAFF. DNA of the CDR3: TGTGCCAGCAATAAGGGTTTGAGGGACACTGAAGCTTTCTTT.

The CDR3 region is CASGEGVGTEAFF. The CDR3 nucleotides are TGTGCCAGTGGGGAGGGAGTGGGCACTGAAGCTTTCTTT. The J gene is TRBJ1-1, the V gene TRBV19; the D is unclear. Germline V gene data show CDR1 as LNHDA and CDR2 as SQIVND (reference sequence). V shed 8 bases and J shed 4 bases, with 14 bases lying between them. The CDR3 consists of 13 residues.

As DNA, the CDR3 is TGTGCCAGTAGTAGCGGGGACCGCTATGGCTACACCTTC. It encodes CASSSGDRYGYTF. The genes are TRBV19 and TRBJ1-2; D may be TRBD1 (5 bases). Looked up from germline, CDR1 is LNHDA and CDR2 is SQIVND (reference sequence). The CDR3 runs 13 residues. Deletions cut 4 bases from V and 4 bases from J, with 10 bases between. Complete variable domain (other parts from reference TRBV19 and TRBJ1-2): DGGITQSPKYLFRKEGQNVTLSCEQNLNHDAMYWYRQDPGQGLRLIYYSQIVNDFQKGDIAEGYSVSREKKESFPLTVTSAQKNPTAFYLCASSSGDRYGYTFGSGTRLTVV.

This sequence joins TRBV19 and TRBJ2-5, with a tentative D call TRBD1 (6 bases). The V and J ends lost 11 bases and 3 bases respectively, with 16 bases between them. Germline assignment: CDR1 LNHDA and CDR2 SQIVND (reference sequence). The CDR3 has 13 residues. The CDR3 region is CACDSGGEETQYF. The CDR3 DNA is TGTGCCTGCGACTCTGGGGGCGAAGAGACCCAGTACTTC.

V usage is TRBV7-2 and J usage is TRBJ1-2; D is possibly TRBD1 (6 bases). V lost 5 bases, J lost 7 bases, and 20 bases lay in between. Germline V CDR1 and CDR2: SGHTA, FQGNSA. The CDR3 runs 15 residues. For the CDR3, the DNA is TGTGCCAGCAGCAGTTTTCCCGGGGGCGTATTTGGCTACACCTTC. It yields the protein CASSSFPGGVFGYTF.

The chain employs TRBV6-6 and TRBJ2-7; D not resolved. Germline V lookup: CDR1 MNHNY, CDR2 SVGAGI (reference sequence). Trimming cost V 1 base and J 5 bases, with 3 bases left between them. The CDR3 contains 11 residues. CDR3 coding DNA: TGTGCCAGCAGTTACTACGACGAGCAGTACTTC. Its protein is CASSYYDEQYF.

The chain couples TRBV7-2 to TRBJ2-3; D is uncertain. The CDR3 covers 15 residues. Per germline, CDR1 SGHTA and CDR2 FQGNSA. V lost 1 base and J 6 bases, leaving 14 bases between the germline ends. The CDR3 DNA reads TGTGCCAGCAGCTTAGTATTCTGGGGTCAGGATACGCAGTATTTT. Its protein product is CASSLVFWGQDTQYF. The variable domain in full, completed from reference TRBV7-2 and TRBJ2-3, reads GAGVSQSPSNKVTEKGKDVELRCDPISGHTALYWYRQSLGQGLEFLIYFQGNSAPDKSGLPSDRFSAERTGGSVSTLTIQRTQQEDSAVYLCASSLVFWGQDTQYFGPGTRLTVL.

This clone is a singleton in its sample. The chain has TRBV10-1 and TRBJ2-2, with D uncertain. Germline lookup yields CDR1 WNHNN and CDR2 SYGVQD (reference sequence). The CDR3 length is 14 residues. V was cut by 10 bases and J by 3 bases, with 15 bases left in between. The CDR3 coding sequence is TGCGCCAAGGCGGAGTGTTGGGACACCGGGGAGCTGTTTTTT. Protein product: CAKAECWDTGELFF.

V is TRBV7-9 and J is TRBJ2-5, with D possibly being TRBD1 (7 bases). Trimming took 6 bases from V and 4 from J, leaving 15 bases between them. CDR1 and CDR2 (germline): SEHNR, FQNEAQ (reference sequence). There are 14 residues in the CDR3. The CDR3 sequence is CASSRAGQRETQYF. CDR3 bases: TGTGCCAGCAGTCGGGCGGGACAGAGAGAGACCCAGTACTTC.

The chain joins TRBV7-8 to TRBJ2-3, with 7 bases lining up with TRBD2. The junction had 7 bases not matched to a gene; V was cut back by 11 bases and J by 5 bases. Germline values: CDR1 SGHVS, CDR2 FQNEAQ. The CDR3 extends over 12 amino acids. This chain's CDR3 is CAVSAGVDTQYF. The CDR3 nucleotides are TGTGCCGTCTCGGCGGGGGTAGATACGCAGTATTTT. Full variable domain (remainder filled in from reference TRBV7-8 and TRBJ2-3): GAGVSQSPRYKVAKRGQDVALRCDPISGHVSLFWYQQALGQGPEFLTYFQNEAQLDKSGLPSDRFFAERPEGSVSTLKIQRTQQEDSAVYLCAVSAGVDTQYFGPGTRLTVL.

V is TRBV19 and J is TRBJ1-2, with 11 bases lining up with TRBD1. This CDR3 is built from 15 residues. The V and J ends lost 3 bases and 4 bases, in that order; junction bases with no gene match: 4. Germline-derived CDR1 and CDR2 are LNHDA and SQIVND (reference sequence). CDR3 loop: CASSIGTGGGYGYTF. CDR3 sequence (DNA): TGTGCCAGTAGTATCGGGACAGGGGGAGGCTATGGCTACACCTTC.